What follows describes a single T cell receptor (beta chain). Assay: immunoSEQ multiplex PCR; the TCRdb copy retains only in-frame clones and omits some. The data show 40,000 to 55,000 clones, less than 95% seen once. This specimen belongs to a study of T cell changes during pregnancy in multiple sclerosis. The clonotype originates from a female donor with multiple sclerosis, enrolled in a pregnancy study. Sequencing was performed on CD8+ T cells from peripheral blood mononuclear cells, taken in the second trimester of pregnancy.

The CDR3 bases are TGTGCCAGCAGTTTCTCCAGGGGCTCCTACGAGCAGTACTTC. Its protein product is CASSFSRGSYEQYF. The rearrangement links TRBV27 to TRBJ2-7; tentatively, D is TRBD1 (6 bases). V was shortened by 3 bases and J by 0 bases, with 9 bases between the two germline ends. CDR3 length equals 14 residues. In germline, CDR1 is MNHEY, CDR2 SMNVEV (reference sequence).